A selection of T cell receptor beta chains follows, all from one sample in a study of graft-versus-host responses after intestinal transplantation. The antigens of these receptors remain unknown. Here immunoSEQ multiplex PCR was the method, and the copy in TCRdb shows in-frame clones only, minus some. The sample has about 89,000 clones, about 94% seen once; the top ten hold around 0.18%. This sample comprised unstimulated CD4+ T cells sorted from spleen or lymph node cells, obtained before transplant. The receptors derive from a human donor who was the organ donor for an intestinal transplant. Both conserved end residues are part of each CDR3. The order of the fields is V gene, D gene, clone size, J gene, CDR3 DNA, CDR3 protein. A D gene is named only where the DNA matches it firmly. Some rows have no size entry. The others give once, few or many, or a class for an expanded clone.

V gene: TRBV6-5; D gene: TRBD1; clone size: NA; J gene: TRBJ2-7; CDR3 DNA: TGTGCCAGCAGTTACTACGGGACAGGGGGCTACGAGCAGTACTTC; CDR3 protein: CASSYYGTGGYEQYF
V gene: TRBV20-1; D gene: NA; clone size: NA; J gene: TRBJ1-1; CDR3 DNA: TGCAGTGCAGCAGGGTCTGAAGCTTTCTTT; CDR3 protein: CSAAGSEAFF
V gene: TRBV5-4; D gene: NA; clone size: NA; J gene: TRBJ2-2; CDR3 DNA: TGTGCCAGCAGCTTGGCGGGGGCGACCACCGGGGAGCTGTTTTTT; CDR3 protein: CASSLAGATTGELFF
V gene: TRBV14; D gene: TRBD1; clone size: NA; J gene: TRBJ1-1; CDR3 DNA: TGTGCCAGCAGCCAAGGACAGGGGGCTATGAACACTGAAGCTTTCTTT; CDR3 protein: CASSQGQGAMNTEAFF
V gene: TRBV13; D gene: NA; clone size: NA; J gene: TRBJ2-2; CDR3 DNA: TGTGCCAGCAGCGGTACGGGCCTTGGGGTCGGGGAGCTGTTTTTT; CDR3 protein: CASSGTGLGVGELFF
V gene: TRBV7-9; D gene: NA; clone size: NA; J gene: TRBJ1-1; CDR3 DNA: TGTGCCAGCAGCCCGCCGGGGCACACTGAAGCTTTCTTT; CDR3 protein: CASSPPGHTEAFF
V gene: TRBV6-1; D gene: TRBD1; clone size: NA; J gene: TRBJ2-1; CDR3 DNA: TGTGCCAGCAGTGACCGACAGGGGTGGGGTGGGCAGTTCTTC; CDR3 protein: CASSDRQGWGGQFF
V gene: TRBV4-1; D gene: NA; clone size: NA; J gene: TRBJ2-1; CDR3 DNA: TGTCGGGGGGCAAGATACAATGAGCAGTTCTTC; CDR3 protein: CRGARYNEQFF
V gene: TRBV5-1; D gene: TRBD1; clone size: NA; J gene: TRBJ1-1; CDR3 DNA: TGCGCCAGCAGCTGGGACAGGAGCACTGAAGCTTTCTTT; CDR3 protein: CASSWDRSTEAFF
V gene: TRBV5-4; D gene: NA; clone size: NA; J gene: TRBJ2-5; CDR3 DNA: TGTGCCAGCAGCTCTAAACACGGACTCCAAGAGACCCAGTACTTC; CDR3 protein: CASSSKHGLQETQYF
V gene: TRBV7-9; D gene: NA; clone size: NA; J gene: TRBJ1-4; CDR3 DNA: TGTGCCAGCAGCTCAATGAGGATAAATGAAAAACTGTTTTTT; CDR3 protein: CASSSMRINEKLFF
V gene: TRBV14; D gene: NA; clone size: NA; J gene: TRBJ2-3; CDR3 DNA: TGTGCCAGCAGCCAAGATTGGGGGCCTGGGGATACGCAGTATTTT; CDR3 protein: CASSQDWGPGDTQYF
V gene: TRBV5-4; D gene: TRBD1; clone size: once; J gene: TRBJ2-7; CDR3 DNA: TGTGCCAGCAGGCCCCGGGACAGTACCTACGAGCAGTACTTC; CDR3 protein: CASRPRDSTYEQYF
V gene: TRBV27; D gene: TRBD1; clone size: NA; J gene: TRBJ1-6; CDR3 DNA: TGTGCCAGCAGGGACAGGGTCAATTCACCCCTCCACTTT; CDR3 protein: CASRDRVNSPLHF
V gene: TRBV5-1; D gene: TRBD2; clone size: NA; J gene: TRBJ2-7; CDR3 DNA: TGCGCCAGCAGCTTGGGGGACGGGAGGCACTACGAGCAGTACTTC; CDR3 protein: CASSLGDGRHYEQYF
V gene: TRBV28; D gene: NA; clone size: NA; J gene: TRBJ1-5; CDR3 DNA: TGTGCCAGCAGTTTCGGGGTAGGTAATCAGCCCCAGCATTTT; CDR3 protein: CASSFGVGNQPQHF
V gene: TRBV25-1; D gene: NA; clone size: NA; J gene: TRBJ1-1; CDR3 DNA: TGTGCCAGCAGTGGGCCGAACACTGAAGCTTTCTTT; CDR3 protein: CASSGPNTEAFF
V gene: TRBV18; D gene: TRBD1; clone size: NA; J gene: TRBJ2-3; CDR3 DNA: TGTGCCAGCTCGTCTCGGGCAGGGGGTAGCACAGATACGCAGTATTTT; CDR3 protein: CASSSRAGGSTDTQYF
V gene: TRBV25-1; D gene: NA; clone size: NA; J gene: TRBJ1-4; CDR3 DNA: TGTGCCAGCAGCCTCGCCGACAGAAATAATGAAAAACTGTTTTTT; CDR3 protein: CASSLADRNNEKLFF
V gene: TRBV4-1; D gene: NA; clone size: NA; J gene: TRBJ2-5; CDR3 DNA: TGCGCCAGCAGCCAAGGGGCTAGTGCGATCACCCAGTACTTC; CDR3 protein: CASSQGASAITQYF
V gene: TRBV2; D gene: NA; clone size: NA; J gene: TRBJ2-5; CDR3 DNA: TGTGCCAGCATACGAGGGGGAGAGACCCAGTACTTC; CDR3 protein: CASIRGGETQYF
V gene: TRBV18; D gene: TRBD1; clone size: NA; J gene: TRBJ1-4; CDR3 DNA: TGTGCCAGCTCACCACGGACAGGGGCGGGTCAAAAACTGTTTTTT; CDR3 protein: CASSPRTGAGQKLFF
V gene: TRBV6-5; D gene: NA; clone size: NA; J gene: TRBJ2-1; CDR3 DNA: TGTGCCAGCAAGCGCCCATCCGTCTATGAGCAGTTCTTC; CDR3 protein: CASKRPSVYEQFF
V gene: TRBV12-2; D gene: NA; clone size: NA; J gene: TRBJ1-1; CDR3 DNA: TGTGCAAGTCGCTTAGTTTTCTTTCCCAGGAGGAACACTGAAGCTTTCTTT; CDR3 protein: CASRLVFFPRRNTEAFF
V gene: TRBV5-8; D gene: NA; clone size: NA; J gene: TRBJ1-1; CDR3 DNA: TGTGCCAGCAGCGTCGACACAGGGTTCCCTGAAGCTTTCTTT; CDR3 protein: CASSVDTGFPEAFF
V gene: TRBV5-8; D gene: NA; clone size: NA; J gene: TRBJ2-5; CDR3 DNA: TGTGCCAGCAGCTTCCAGCGATATGGAGAGACCCAGTACTTC; CDR3 protein: CASSFQRYGETQYF
V gene: TRBV2; D gene: TRBD1; clone size: NA; J gene: TRBJ1-5; CDR3 DNA: TGTGCCAGCAGTGGGACAGGGCAGGATCAGCCCCAGCATTTT; CDR3 protein: CASSGTGQDQPQHF
V gene: TRBV18; D gene: TRBD1; clone size: NA; J gene: TRBJ2-1; CDR3 DNA: TGTGCCAGCTCACCGACAGGGGCTACCTACAATGAGCAGTTCTTC; CDR3 protein: CASSPTGATYNEQFF
V gene: TRBV2; D gene: NA; clone size: NA; J gene: TRBJ1-5; CDR3 DNA: TGTGCCAGCAGGCTGGGGCAGTCTGGCAATCAGCCCCAGCATTTT; CDR3 protein: CASRLGQSGNQPQHF
V gene: TRBV10-3; D gene: TRBD1; clone size: few; J gene: TRBJ1-3; CDR3 DNA: TGTGCCATCAGCCGGGACAGTGGAAACACCATATATTTT; CDR3 protein: CAISRDSGNTIYF
V gene: TRBV28; D gene: NA; clone size: NA; J gene: TRBJ1-2; CDR3 DNA: TGTGCCAGCGGGGGGCCCGGGGGGCGTATTAACTATGGCTACACCTTC; CDR3 protein: CASGGPGGRINYGYTF
V gene: TRBV5-1; D gene: NA; clone size: NA; J gene: TRBJ2-3; CDR3 DNA: TGCGCCAGCAGCTTGCCAGGGTCGGCAGATACGCAGTATTTT; CDR3 protein: CASSLPGSADTQYF
V gene: TRBV6-1; D gene: NA; clone size: NA; J gene: TRBJ1-5; CDR3 DNA: TGTGCCAGCAACGGGGGGGCGGCTCAGCCCCAGCATTTT; CDR3 protein: CASNGGAAQPQHF
V gene: TRBV27; D gene: TRBD1; clone size: NA; J gene: TRBJ2-7; CDR3 DNA: TGTGCCAGCAGTGCCGCCGGGACAGGGGTCGAGCAGTACTTC; CDR3 protein: CASSAAGTGVEQYF
V gene: TRBV6-1; D gene: NA; clone size: NA; J gene: TRBJ1-3; CDR3 DNA: TGTGCCAGCAGCTCTCCGGGGGCCCCTGGAAACACCATATATTTT; CDR3 protein: CASSSPGAPGNTIYF
V gene: TRBV25-1; D gene: TRBD1; clone size: NA; J gene: TRBJ1-2; CDR3 DNA: TGTGCCAGCAGTGCGAATCCGGGACAGGGCCCTTATGGCTACACCTTC; CDR3 protein: CASSANPGQGPYGYTF
V gene: TRBV27; D gene: NA; clone size: few; J gene: TRBJ2-1; CDR3 DNA: TGTGCCAGCAGTTTAGTTCCCTCCTACAATGAGCAGTTCTTC; CDR3 protein: CASSLVPSYNEQFF
V gene: TRBV9; D gene: NA; clone size: NA; J gene: TRBJ2-5; CDR3 DNA: TGTGCCAGCAGCGTAGGTTCAGGGCTCGAGACCCAGTACTTC; CDR3 protein: CASSVGSGLETQYF
V gene: TRBV30; D gene: TRBD1; clone size: NA; J gene: TRBJ1-4; CDR3 DNA: TGTGCCTGGAGTGTACAGGGGGCTGAAAAACTGTTTTTT; CDR3 protein: CAWSVQGAEKLFF
V gene: TRBV9; D gene: TRBD1; clone size: NA; J gene: TRBJ2-7; CDR3 DNA: TGTGCCAGCAGCGCACGGACAGGGGGGACTGTCTACGAGCAGTACTTC; CDR3 protein: CASSARTGGTVYEQYF
V gene: TRBV28; D gene: NA; clone size: NA; J gene: TRBJ1-5; CDR3 DNA: TGTGCCAGCAGTATCTCGACAGCACCAAACAATCAGCCCCAGCATTTT; CDR3 protein: CASSISTAPNNQPQHF
V gene: TRBV19; D gene: NA; clone size: NA; J gene: TRBJ2-3; CDR3 DNA: TGTGCCAGTAGTATAGATAGCGCAGATACGCAGTATTTT; CDR3 protein: CASSIDSADTQYF
V gene: TRBV19; D gene: NA; clone size: NA; J gene: TRBJ2-3; CDR3 DNA: TGTGCCAGTAGTTCTGAGGGGACAATCACAGATACGCAGTATTTT; CDR3 protein: CASSSEGTITDTQYF
V gene: TRBV5-1; D gene: TRBD2; clone size: NA; J gene: TRBJ2-3; CDR3 DNA: TGCGCCAGCAGCCGGGAGATCGGTAGCGGGGGGTTGGATACGCAGTATTTT; CDR3 protein: CASSREIGSGGLDTQYF
V gene: TRBV5-4; D gene: TRBD2; clone size: NA; J gene: TRBJ2-1; CDR3 DNA: TGTGCCAGCAGCCGCCTAGCGGGGGGTGACAATGAGCAGTTCTTC; CDR3 protein: CASSRLAGGDNEQFF
V gene: TRBV7-2; D gene: TRBD2; clone size: NA; J gene: TRBJ2-2; CDR3 DNA: TGTGCCAGCAGCTTCAGGGAGGGTGTAGGGGAGCTGTTTTTT; CDR3 protein: CASSFREGVGELFF